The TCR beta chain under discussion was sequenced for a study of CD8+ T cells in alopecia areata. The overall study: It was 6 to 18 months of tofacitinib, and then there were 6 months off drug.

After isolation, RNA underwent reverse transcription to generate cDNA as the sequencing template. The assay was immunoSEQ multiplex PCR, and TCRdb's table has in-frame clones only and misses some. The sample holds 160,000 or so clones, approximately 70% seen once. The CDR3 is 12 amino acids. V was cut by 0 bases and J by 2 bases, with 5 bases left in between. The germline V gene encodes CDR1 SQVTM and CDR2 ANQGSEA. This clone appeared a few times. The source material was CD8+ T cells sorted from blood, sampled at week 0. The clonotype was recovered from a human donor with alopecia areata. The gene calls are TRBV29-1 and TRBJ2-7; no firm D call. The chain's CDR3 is CSVEEHPYEQYF. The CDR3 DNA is TGCAGCGTTGAAGAACACCCCTACGAGCAGTACTTC.